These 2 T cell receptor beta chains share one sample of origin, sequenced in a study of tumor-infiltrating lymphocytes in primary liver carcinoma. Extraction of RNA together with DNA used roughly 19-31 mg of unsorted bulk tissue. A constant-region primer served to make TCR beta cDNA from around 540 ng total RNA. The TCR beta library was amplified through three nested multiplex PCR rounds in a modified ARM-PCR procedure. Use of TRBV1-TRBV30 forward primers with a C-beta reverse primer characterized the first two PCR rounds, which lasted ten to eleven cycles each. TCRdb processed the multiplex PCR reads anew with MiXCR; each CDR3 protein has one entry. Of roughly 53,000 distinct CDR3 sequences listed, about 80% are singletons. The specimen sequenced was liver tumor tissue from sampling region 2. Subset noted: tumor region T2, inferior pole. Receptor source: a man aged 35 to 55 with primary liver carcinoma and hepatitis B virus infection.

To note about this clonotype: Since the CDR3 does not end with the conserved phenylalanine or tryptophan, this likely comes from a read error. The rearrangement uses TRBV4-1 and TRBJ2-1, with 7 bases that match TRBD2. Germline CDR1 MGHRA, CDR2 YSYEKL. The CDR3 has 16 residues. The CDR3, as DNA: TGCGCCAACAGCCAATACGGGGCTAGCGGTGACAATGGGCAGTTCCTC. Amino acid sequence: CANSQYGASGDNGQFL.

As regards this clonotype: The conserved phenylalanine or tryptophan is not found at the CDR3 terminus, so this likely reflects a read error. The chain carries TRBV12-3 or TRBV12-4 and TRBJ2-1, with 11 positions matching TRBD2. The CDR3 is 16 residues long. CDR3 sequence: CASSLAGGTRGYEQFS. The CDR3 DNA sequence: TGTGCCAGTAGTTTAGCGGGAGGGACTAGAGGGTATGAGCAGTTCTCC.